The source of this T cell receptor (beta chain) is a study of T cell responses to AZD1222 COVID-19 vaccine. For this clone: Its antigen is not identified.

TCRdb's copy holds only in-frame clones and misses some; the assay was immunoSEQ multiplex PCR. The sample carries under 250,000 clones, 93% recorded once. Regarding the study as a whole: Spike-specific TCR breadth and depth rose after two AZD1222 doses. The CD4 TCRs associated with vaccination extended across spike and predominated at 160-218 and 743-854. Nearly half of spike-specific TCRs reportedly target variant regions that are unmutated in the B.1.351 and B.1.1.7 variants.

This receptor was taken from an adult in good health. The sequenced sample was peripheral blood, obtained on day 0 of MenACWY control vaccination.

For the CDR3, the DNA is TGCAGCGTTGAAACCGGGGGAAGGGGCTACAATGAGCAGTTCTTC. This encodes CSVETGGRGYNEQFF. The chain recombines TRBV29-1 with TRBJ2-1; D is possibly TRBD2 (6 bases). The CDR3 is 15 residues long. Trimming took off 2 bases at V and 3 bases at J, with 14 bases between the two ends. The germline V gene has CDR1 SQVTM and CDR2 ANQGSEA.